The entry that follows covers one T cell receptor (beta chain) sequence. The antigen is unknown. The data belong to a study of T cell responses to AZD1222 COVID-19 vaccine. Broader study findings: The donor group comprised mostly white British people and more females; the analysis possibly underestimated clonal diversity. Spike-specific TCR breadth and depth went up after people got two AZD1222 doses.

The method was immunoSEQ multiplex PCR; TCRdb's version includes in-frame clones alone and lacks a portion of them. This sample carries approximately 100,000 clones, approximately 96% of them seen once, and the ten largest clones take 2.2%. The CDR3 consists of 16 residues. CDR1 is SGDLS, CDR2 YYNGEE, per germline. V lost 4 bases to trimming and J lost 5 bases, with 21 bases between them. The source was peripheral blood, collected on day 0 of AZD1222 vaccination. The sequence was obtained from an adult in good health. The rearrangement uses TRBV9 and TRBJ2-5, with a possible D match to TRBD2 (8 bases). As DNA, the CDR3 is TGTGCCAGCAGCCCCAGGGGGAGGACGGGAGGGGAGACCCAGTACTTC. Its protein is CASSPRGRTGGETQYF.